The 24 T cell receptor beta chains below were found in one sample sequenced in a study of technical replicates of blood from a few donors. Assay: immunoSEQ multiplex PCR; the TCRdb copy retains only in-frame clones and omits some. This table holds about 84,000 clones, roughly 97% found once. The sequenced sample consisted of T cells isolated from PBMCs. Every receptor here comes from a human donor in good health.

The chain combines TRBV19 with TRBJ2-1, with 8 positions matching TRBD2. Per germline, CDR1 LNHDA and CDR2 SQIVND (reference sequence). Losses at the gene ends were 0 bases for V and 8 bases for J; bases not matched to a gene: 9. The length of the CDR3 is 16 residues. The CDR3 protein is CASSIDLGTSFYEQFF. The CDR3 DNA is TGTGCCAGTAGTATAGATCTAGGGACTAGTTTCTATGAGCAGTTCTTC.

The chain combines TRBV28 with TRBJ1-2, with D perhaps matching TRBD1 (5 bases). The CDR3 loop spans 15 amino acids. V lost 3 bases and J 7 bases, leaving 18 bases between the germline ends. CDR1 MDHEN and CDR2 SYDVKM come from the germline V gene. DNA for the CDR3: TGTGCCAGCAGTTTGCCCCAGGGCGGGATACGTGGCTACACCTTC. It is translated as CASSLPQGGIRGYTF.

The J gene is TRBJ2-2, the V gene TRBV5-1; D gene unclear. Germline V gene lookup returns CDR1 SGHRS and CDR2 YFSETQ. Between the trimmed V and J ends, which lost 0 bases and 5 bases, there was a span of 5 bases. The CDR3 runs 13 residues. The CDR3 sequence is CASSLAGTGELFF. CDR3 sequence (DNA): TGCGCCAGCAGCTTGGCGGGTACCGGGGAGCTGTTTTTT.

This sequence joins TRBV5-1 and TRBJ2-3, with D perhaps TRBD2 (6 bases). CDR3 length equals 16 residues. Germline CDR1 reads SGHRS; CDR2 reads YFSETQ. V lost 1 base, J lost 0 bases, and 12 bases lay in between. The CDR3 bases are TGCGCCAGCAGCTTGCTGAGCGGGCGGAGCACAGATACGCAGTATTTT. Residues: CASSLLSGRSTDTQYF.

V usage is TRBV28 and J usage is TRBJ2-7; D possibly corresponds to TRBD1 (6 bases). The V end was cut by 6 bases, the J end by 2 bases, with 26 bases between. The CDR3 is 18 amino acids. Germline CDR1 reads MDHEN; CDR2 reads SYDVKM. The DNA of the CDR3 is TGTGCCAGCAGCCAGAATTTCCGGTGGACAGACAGAGCCTACGAGCAGTACTTC. This codes for CASSQNFRWTDRAYEQYF.

This sequence joins TRBV6-1 and TRBJ2-7, with TRBD1 identical over 7 bases. The germline V gene encodes CDR1 MNHNS and CDR2 SASEGT. This CDR3 is built from 14 residues. The V segment lost 1 base and the J segment 2 bases; nucleotides outside the gene matches: 2. The CDR3: CASSEEDRTYEQYF. CDR3 in DNA: TGTGCCAGCAGTGAAGAGGACAGGACCTACGAGCAGTACTTC.

The chain couples TRBV30 to TRBJ2-7; the D gene is possibly TRBD2 (5 bases). Between the trimmed V and J ends, which lost 4 bases and 12 bases, there was a span of 22 bases. This CDR3 is 13 amino acids long. CDR1 GTSNPN and CDR2 SVGIG come from the germline V gene (reference sequence). The CDR3 is CAWTNTRSPAWYF. For the CDR3, the DNA is TGTGCCTGGACCAATACTAGATCCCCAGCTTGGTACTTC.

The chain employs TRBV30 and TRBJ1-2; D call uncertain. Germline V lookup: CDR1 GTSNPN, CDR2 SVGIG (reference sequence). CDR3 length: 15 residues. V lost 3 bases and J lost 3, with 17 bases in between. The CDR3 bases are TGTGCCTGGAGCCGCCCGACACCCTGGGACTATGGCTACACCTTC. Translating gives CAWSRPTPWDYGYTF.

The chain links TRBV11-2 to TRBJ1-1, with D tentatively TRBD1 (5 bases). Germline assignment: CDR1 SGHAT and CDR2 FQNNGV. Deletions cut 5 bases from V and 7 bases from J, with 11 bases between. The CDR3 consists of 12 residues. The CDR3 DNA is TGTGCCAGCAGCATTATACAGGTTGAAGCTTTCTTT. It translates to CASSIIQVEAFF.

J is TRBJ1-1 and V is TRBV2; D is possibly TRBD1 (6 bases). The CDR3 has 14 residues. The germline V gene encodes CDR1 SNHLY and CDR2 FYNNEI. Trimming left V 6 bases short and J 1 base short, with 12 bases between. The CDR3, as DNA: TGTGCCAGCAGAAGGACAGAAAAGAACACTGAAGCTTTCTTT. It encodes CASRRTEKNTEAFF.

The chain employs TRBV5-4 and TRBJ2-2; 14 nucleotides line up with TRBD2. The V gene's germline CDR1 is SGHNT and CDR2 YYREEE (reference sequence). The CDR3 runs 17 residues. V lost 4 bases to trimming and J lost 5 bases; unmatched junction nucleotides: 7. In DNA form, the CDR3 reads TGTGCCAGCAGCAAATTCGGGACTAGCGGGAGAACCGGGGAGCTGTTTTTT. It codes for CASSKFGTSGRTGELFF. Based on the CDR3 plus reference TRBV5-4 and TRBJ2-2, the full variable domain is ETGVTQSPTHLIKTRGQQVTLRCSSQSGHNTVSWYQQALGQGPQFIFQYYREEENGRGNFPPRFSGLQFPNYSSELNVNALELDDSALYLCASSKFGTSGRTGELFFGEGSRLTVL.

The CDR3 bases are TGTGCCAGCAGTTACTCAGCTAGCGGGTACAATGAGCAGTTCTTC. Amino acids: CASSYSASGYNEQFF. The rearrangement uses TRBV6-6 and TRBJ2-1; 8 bases align to TRBD2. The germline gives CDR1 MNHNY, CDR2 SVGAGI (reference sequence). The ends lost 0 bases at V and 4 bases at J; junction bases unmatched: 2. The CDR3 covers 15 residues.

The V gene is TRBV5-1, the J gene TRBJ1-1, with no clear D. V lost 4 bases and J 5 bases, leaving 15 bases between the germline ends. The CDR3 spans 14 residues. Per the germline V gene, CDR1 is SGHRS and CDR2 is YFSETQ. The DNA of the CDR3 is TGCGCCAGCAGCCTAACAGCCTTGGAAACTGAAGCTTTCTTT. Translating gives CASSLTALETEAFF.

The CDR3 DNA sequence: TGTGCCAGTGCGTCGGACAGTTTCCCGGAGACCCAGTACTTC. Translated: CASASDSFPETQYF. V and J are TRBV27 and TRBJ2-5; possibly TRBD1 for D (6 bases). The CDR3 is 14 amino acids. The germline V gene has CDR1 MNHEY and CDR2 SMNVEV (reference sequence). V lost 9 bases and J 5 bases, leaving 19 bases between the germline ends.

The chain links TRBV4-2 to TRBJ2-1; D possibly corresponds to TRBD2 (5 bases). This CDR3 region has 13 residues. With 3 bases removed from V and 3 bases from J, the gap between germline ends came to 6 bases. Germline CDR1 LGHNA, CDR2 YNFKEQ. CDR3 loop: CASSHEGYNEQFF. DNA of the CDR3: TGTGCCAGCAGCCATGAGGGCTACAATGAGCAGTTCTTC.

J is TRBJ2-7 and V is TRBV28; D might be TRBD2 (5 bases). Germline V gene sequence: CDR1 MDHEN, CDR2 SYDVKM. The ends were cut back, 1 base at V and 6 bases at J, with 13 bases in the middle. CDR3 size: 14 residues. CDR3 loop: CASSLLSGWGEQYF. CDR3 sequence (DNA): TGTGCCAGCAGTTTATTGTCGGGATGGGGCGAGCAGTACTTC.

In this sample, this clone turned up a few times. The chain couples TRBV4-2 to TRBJ2-1, with TRBD2 as a possible D gene (6 bases). V dropped 1 base and J dropped 5 bases, with 9 bases sitting between them. The CDR3 is 14 residues long. Germline assignment: CDR1 LGHNA and CDR2 YNFKEQ. The CDR3 DNA reads TGTGCCAGCAGCCAAGGGAGGGAAAACAATGAGCAGTTCTTC. This gives the protein CASSQGRENNEQFF.

The chain links TRBV5-4 to TRBJ2-7; D is unresolved. The CDR3 has 12 amino acids. V was shortened by 5 bases and J by 4 bases, with 10 bases between the two germline ends. CDR1 SGHNT and CDR2 YYREEE come from the germline V gene (reference sequence). DNA of the CDR3: TGTGCCAGCAGTAGTACCGGGTACGAGCAGTACTTC. Protein: CASSSTGYEQYF.

The V call is TRBV2, the J call TRBJ2-1, with D perhaps TRBD2 (5 bases). This CDR3 has 14 residues. The germline V gene encodes CDR1 SNHLY and CDR2 FYNNEI. The V and J ends lost 2 bases and 6 bases respectively, with 11 bases between them. In DNA form, the CDR3 reads TGTGCCAGCAGTGAATTGGGCGAGGGCAATGAGCAGTTCTTC. Residues: CASSELGEGNEQFF. Full variable domain (rest looked up from reference TRBV2 and TRBJ2-1): EPEVTQTPSHQVTQMGQEVILRCVPISNHLYFYWYRQILGQKVEFLVSFYNNEISEKSEIFDDQFSVERPDGSNFTLKIRSTKLEDSAMYFCASSELGEGNEQFFGPGTRLTVL.

The rearrangement joins TRBV7-9 to TRBJ1-1; 7 bases align to TRBD1. There are 13 residues in the CDR3. The V segment lost 5 bases and the J segment 8 bases; nucleotides outside the gene matches: 8. The germline gives CDR1 SEHNR, CDR2 FQNEAQ (reference sequence). Here the CDR3 DNA reads TGTGCCAGCAGCCTCCGGGACAGCGGAGAAGCTTTCTTT. Its protein is CASSLRDSGEAFF.

The J gene is TRBJ1-5, the V gene TRBV19, with D possibly matching TRBD1 (6 bases). CDR3 length equals 15 residues. Looked up from germline, CDR1 is LNHDA and CDR2 is SQIVND (reference sequence). The ends were cut back, 7 bases at V and 3 bases at J, with 16 bases in the middle. The DNA of the CDR3 is TGTGCCAGTAAGTGGGCAGGGGATGCCAATCAGCCCCAGCATTTT. Amino acid sequence: CASKWAGDANQPQHF.

The rearrangement joins TRBV19 to TRBJ2-5; 7 nucleotides align to TRBD1. Germline V gene lookup returns CDR1 LNHDA and CDR2 SQIVND (reference sequence). There are 15 residues in the CDR3. V was clipped by 4 bases and J by 3 bases; unmatched bases: 8. The CDR3 DNA follows: TGTGCCAGTAGTACCCGGGGACAGTTAGAAGAGACCCAGTACTTC. Translation: CASSTRGQLEETQYF.

This chain connects TRBV29-1 to TRBJ1-2, with D tentatively TRBD1 (6 bases). V was pared by 1 base and J by 8 bases, with 17 bases between. Per the germline V gene, CDR1 is SQVTM and CDR2 is ANQGSEA. The CDR3 is made up of 14 amino acids. Written as DNA, the CDR3 is TGCAGCGTTGAAGTGCCCCCCCACAGGGCGGGCTACACCTTC. Translation gives CSVEVPPHRAGYTF. Looking up the rest from reference TRBV29-1 and TRBJ1-2 gives the full variable domain: SAVISQKPSRDICQRGTSLTIQCQVDSQVTMMFWYRQQPGQSLTLIATANQGSEATYESGFVIDKFPISRPNLTFSTLTVSNMSPEDSSIYLCSVEVPPHRAGYTFGSGTRLTVV.

The V call is TRBV11-2, the J call TRBJ2-7, with 10 bases identical to TRBD1. The CDR3 has 16 amino acids. With V trimmed by 5 bases and J by 2 bases, 9 bases remained unmatched. The germline V gene encodes CDR1 SGHAT and CDR2 FQNNGV. CDR3 region: CASSELMGQGPYEQYF. The CDR3 region has the DNA TGTGCCAGCAGCGAATTAATGGGACAGGGGCCCTACGAGCAGTACTTC.